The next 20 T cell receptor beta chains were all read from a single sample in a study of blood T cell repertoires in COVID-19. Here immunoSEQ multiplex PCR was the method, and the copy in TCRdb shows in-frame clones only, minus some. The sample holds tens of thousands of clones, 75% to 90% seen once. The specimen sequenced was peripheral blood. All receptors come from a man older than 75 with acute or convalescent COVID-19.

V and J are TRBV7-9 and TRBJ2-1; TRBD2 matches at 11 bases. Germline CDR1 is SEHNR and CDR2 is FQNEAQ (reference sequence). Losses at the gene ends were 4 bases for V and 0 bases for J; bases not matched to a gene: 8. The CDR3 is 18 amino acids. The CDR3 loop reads CASSSPTGTSGSYNEQFF. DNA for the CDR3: TGTGCCAGCAGCTCACCTACCGGGACTAGCGGCTCCTACAATGAGCAGTTCTTC.

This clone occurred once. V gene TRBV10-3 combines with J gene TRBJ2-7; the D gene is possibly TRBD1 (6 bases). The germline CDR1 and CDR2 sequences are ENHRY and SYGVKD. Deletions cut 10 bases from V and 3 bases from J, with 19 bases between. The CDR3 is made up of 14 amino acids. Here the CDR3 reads CATGDGLFHYEQYF. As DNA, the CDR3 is TGTGCCACAGGGGACGGGTTATTTCACTACGAGCAGTACTTC.

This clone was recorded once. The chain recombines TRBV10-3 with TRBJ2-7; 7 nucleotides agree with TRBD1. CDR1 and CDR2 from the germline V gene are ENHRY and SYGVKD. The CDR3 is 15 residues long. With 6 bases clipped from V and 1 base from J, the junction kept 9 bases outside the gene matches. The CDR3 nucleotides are TGTGCCATCAGAGGGACAGCTCCGGGGTCCTACGAGCAGTACTTC. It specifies CAIRGTAPGSYEQYF.

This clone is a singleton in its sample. CDR3 in amino acids: CATSEGQGYTDTQYF. CDR3 DNA: TGTGCCACCAGTGAGGGACAGGGGTACACAGATACGCAGTATTTT. This rearrangement joins TRBV24-1 to TRBJ2-3; the match to TRBD1 covers 10 bases. Germline CDR1 is KGHDR and CDR2 is SFDVKD. After removal of 4 bases from V and 2 bases from J, the junction contained 2 bases not matched to a gene. The CDR3 covers 15 residues.

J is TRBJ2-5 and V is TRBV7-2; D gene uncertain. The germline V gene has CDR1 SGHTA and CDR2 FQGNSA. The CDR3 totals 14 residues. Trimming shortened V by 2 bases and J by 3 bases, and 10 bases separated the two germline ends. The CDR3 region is CASSLLGSKETQYF. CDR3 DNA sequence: TGTGCCAGCAGCTTACTGGGCAGTAAAGAGACCCAGTACTTC. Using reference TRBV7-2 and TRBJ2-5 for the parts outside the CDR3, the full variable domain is GAGVSQSPSNKVTEKGKDVELRCDPISGHTALYWYRQSLGQGLEFLIYFQGNSAPDKSGLPSDRFSAERTGGSVSTLTIQRTQQEDSAVYLCASSLLGSKETQYFGPGTRLLVL.

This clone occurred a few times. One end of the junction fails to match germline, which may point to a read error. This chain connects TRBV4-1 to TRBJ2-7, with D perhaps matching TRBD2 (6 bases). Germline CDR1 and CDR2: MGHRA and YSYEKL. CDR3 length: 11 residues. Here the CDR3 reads CASSQDGDFDF. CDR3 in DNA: TGCGCCAGCAGCCAAGACGGGGACTTCGACTTC.

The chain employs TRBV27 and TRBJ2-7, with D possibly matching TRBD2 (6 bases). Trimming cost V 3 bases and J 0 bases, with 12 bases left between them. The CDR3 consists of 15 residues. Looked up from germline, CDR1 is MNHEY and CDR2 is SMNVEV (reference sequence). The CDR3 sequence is CASSFSGPSSYEQYF. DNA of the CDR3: TGTGCCAGCAGTTTTAGCGGCCCCAGCTCCTACGAGCAGTACTTC.

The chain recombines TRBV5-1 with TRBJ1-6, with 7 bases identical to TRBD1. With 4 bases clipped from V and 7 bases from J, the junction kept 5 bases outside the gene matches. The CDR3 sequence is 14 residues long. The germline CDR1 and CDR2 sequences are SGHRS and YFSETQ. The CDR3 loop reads CASSPTGYNSPLHF. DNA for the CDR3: TGCGCCAGCAGCCCGACAGGGTACAATTCACCCCTCCACTTT.

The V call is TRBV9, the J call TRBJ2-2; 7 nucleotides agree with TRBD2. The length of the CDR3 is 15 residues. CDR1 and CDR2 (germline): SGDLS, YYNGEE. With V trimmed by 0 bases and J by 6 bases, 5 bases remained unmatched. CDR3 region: CASSVDGRSAGELFF. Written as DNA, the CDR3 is TGTGCCAGCAGCGTAGACGGGAGGAGTGCCGGGGAGCTGTTTTTT.

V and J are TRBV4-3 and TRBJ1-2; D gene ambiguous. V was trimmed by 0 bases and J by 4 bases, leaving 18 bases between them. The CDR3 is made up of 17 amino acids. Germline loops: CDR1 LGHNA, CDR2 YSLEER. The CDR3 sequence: CASSQENTAYPVYGYTF. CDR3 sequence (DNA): TGCGCCAGCAGCCAAGAAAACACAGCCTACCCCGTCTATGGCTACACCTTC.

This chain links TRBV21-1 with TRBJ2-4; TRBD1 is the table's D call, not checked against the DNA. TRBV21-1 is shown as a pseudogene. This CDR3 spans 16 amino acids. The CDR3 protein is CASSKGTELAKNIQYF. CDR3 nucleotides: TGTGCCAGCAGCAAAGGGACAGAACTAGCCAAAAACATTCAGTACTTC.

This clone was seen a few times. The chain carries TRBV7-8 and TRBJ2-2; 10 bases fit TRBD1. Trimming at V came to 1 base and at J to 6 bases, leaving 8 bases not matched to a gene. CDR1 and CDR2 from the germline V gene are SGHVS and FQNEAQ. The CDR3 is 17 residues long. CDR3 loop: CASSLVPGQGSAGELFF. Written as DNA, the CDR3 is TGTGCCAGCAGCTTAGTTCCGGGACAGGGGAGCGCCGGGGAGCTGTTTTTT.

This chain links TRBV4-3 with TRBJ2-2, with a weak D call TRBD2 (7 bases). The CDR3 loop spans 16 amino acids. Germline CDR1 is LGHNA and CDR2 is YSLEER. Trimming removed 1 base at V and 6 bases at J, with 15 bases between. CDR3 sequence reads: CASSQVSGGLAGELFF. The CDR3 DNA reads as TGCGCCAGCAGCCAAGTCTCCGGGGGGCTGGCCGGGGAGCTGTTTTTT.

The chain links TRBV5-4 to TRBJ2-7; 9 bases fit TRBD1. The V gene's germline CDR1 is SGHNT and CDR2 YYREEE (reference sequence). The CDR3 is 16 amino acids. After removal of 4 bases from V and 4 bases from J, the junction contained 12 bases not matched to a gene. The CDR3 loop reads CASSDVSTGGAYEQYF. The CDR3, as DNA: TGTGCCAGCAGCGATGTCAGCACAGGGGGCGCGTACGAGCAGTACTTC.

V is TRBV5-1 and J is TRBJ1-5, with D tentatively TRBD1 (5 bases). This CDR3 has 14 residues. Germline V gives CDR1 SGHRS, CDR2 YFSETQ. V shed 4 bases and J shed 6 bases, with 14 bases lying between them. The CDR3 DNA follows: TGCGCCAGCAGCCCGGACGACAGAGGTCAGCCCCAGCATTTT. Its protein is CASSPDDRGQPQHF. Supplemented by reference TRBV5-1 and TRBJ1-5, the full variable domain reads KAGVTQTPRYLIKTRGQQVTLSCSPISGHRSVSWYQQTPGQGLQFLFEYFSETQRNKGNFPGRFSGRQFSNSRSEMNVSTLELGDSALYLCASSPDDRGQPQHFGDGTRLSIL.

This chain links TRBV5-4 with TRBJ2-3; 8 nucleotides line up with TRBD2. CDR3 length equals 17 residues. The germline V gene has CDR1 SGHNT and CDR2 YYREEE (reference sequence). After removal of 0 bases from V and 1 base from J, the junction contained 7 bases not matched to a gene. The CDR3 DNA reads TGTGCCAGCAGCTTGGCCCTCAGACTAGCGCGCACAGATACGCAGTATTTT. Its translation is CASSLALRLARTDTQYF.

CDR3 amino acids: CASSMGRQGWDTEAFF. In nucleotides, the CDR3 is TGTGCCAGTAGTATGGGCAGACAGGGATGGGACACTGAAGCTTTCTTT. V gene TRBV19 combines with J gene TRBJ1-1, with 7 bases fitting TRBD1. Germline V gene data show CDR1 as LNHDA and CDR2 as SQIVND (reference sequence). The trim removed 3 bases at V and 3 bases at J, leaving 10 bases unmatched. The CDR3 covers 16 residues.

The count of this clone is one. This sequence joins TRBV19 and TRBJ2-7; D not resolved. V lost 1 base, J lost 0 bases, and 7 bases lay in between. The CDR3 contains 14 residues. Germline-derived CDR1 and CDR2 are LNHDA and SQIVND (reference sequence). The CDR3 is CASSIGASSYEQYF. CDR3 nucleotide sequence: TGTGCCAGTAGTATAGGTGCGAGCTCCTACGAGCAGTACTTC.

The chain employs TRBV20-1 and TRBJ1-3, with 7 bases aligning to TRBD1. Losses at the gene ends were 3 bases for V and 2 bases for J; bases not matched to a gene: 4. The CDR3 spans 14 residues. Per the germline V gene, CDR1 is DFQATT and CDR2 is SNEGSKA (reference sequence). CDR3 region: CSASKGATGNTIYF. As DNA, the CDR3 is TGCAGTGCTAGTAAGGGGGCGACTGGAAACACCATATATTTT.

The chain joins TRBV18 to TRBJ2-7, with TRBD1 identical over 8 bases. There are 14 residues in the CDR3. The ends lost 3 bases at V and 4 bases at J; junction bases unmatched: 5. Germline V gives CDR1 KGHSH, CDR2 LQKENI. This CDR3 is CASSPTGVGYEQYF. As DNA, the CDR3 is TGTGCCAGCTCACCGACAGGGGTAGGGTACGAGCAGTACTTC.